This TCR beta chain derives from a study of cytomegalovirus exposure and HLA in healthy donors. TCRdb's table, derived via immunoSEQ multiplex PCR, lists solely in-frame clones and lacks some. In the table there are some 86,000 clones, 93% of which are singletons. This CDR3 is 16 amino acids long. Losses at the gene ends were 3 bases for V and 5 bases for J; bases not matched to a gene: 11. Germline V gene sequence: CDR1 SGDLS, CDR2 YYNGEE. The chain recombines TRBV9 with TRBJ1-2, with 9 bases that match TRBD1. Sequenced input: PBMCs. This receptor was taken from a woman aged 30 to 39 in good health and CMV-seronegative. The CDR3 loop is CASSERGQGSWYGYTF. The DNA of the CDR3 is TGTGCCAGCAGCGAGAGGGGACAGGGTAGCTGGTATGGCTACACCTTC.